This section outlines one T cell receptor beta chain sequence together with its context. These data are taken from a study of identical twins. With template switching, a universal primer site was added, and the cDNA carried unique molecular identifiers. TCRdb re-called the 5' RACE reads with MiXCR, one entry per CDR3 protein. The table includes around 480,000 distinct CDR3 sequences, approximately 15% detected once. CDR1 is SNHLY and CDR2 is FYNNEI in the germline V gene. The CDR3 has 18 amino acids. These same data were also listed under a study on yellow fever vaccine responses in identical twins.

The specimen was CD4+ T cells sorted from blood. The V call is TRBV2, the J call TRBJ2-2; 7 bases match TRBD1. The TCR sequence derives from a woman aged 18-35 years in good health. CDR3 DNA: TGTACCTTCAGTGCGAACAGGGGTTTAAGAAAAGACACCGGGGAGCTGTTTTTT. Its protein is CTFSANRGLRKDTGELFF. Drawing the rest from reference TRBV2 and TRBJ2-2, the complete variable domain is EPEVTQTPSHQVTQMGQEVILRCVPISNHLYFYWYRQILGQKVEFLVSFYNNEISEKSEIFDDQFSVERPDGSNFTLKIRSTKLEDSAMYFCTFSANRGLRKDTGELFFGEGSRLTVL.